Listed below are T cell receptor beta chains from one sample, sequenced in a study of post-analysis software for immune sequencing data. TCRdb itself ran the PCR reads through MiXCR, one entry per CDR3 protein. The sample has roughly 570,000 distinct CDR3 sequences, 34% seen once. Source material: blood. Every receptor here comes from a girl aged 2-17 years with multiple sclerosis. Both conserved end residues are part of each CDR3. The D gene is left open where the match is weak.

d_gene: -; v_gene: TRBV6-4; j_gene: TRBJ2-3; CDR3aa: CATVSPASTDTQYF
d_gene: -; v_gene: TRBV5-1; j_gene: TRBJ2-3; CDR3aa: CASSSLPGGNGVTDTQYF
d_gene: -; v_gene: TRBV10-3; j_gene: TRBJ2-3; CDR3aa: CAISDGPGRTDTQYF
d_gene: TRBD1; v_gene: TRBV29-1; j_gene: TRBJ2-7; CDR3aa: CSGRGSSYEQYF
d_gene: -; v_gene: TRBV7-9; j_gene: TRBJ2-5; CDR3aa: CASSLVGRPDQETQYF
d_gene: TRBD2; v_gene: TRBV7-9; j_gene: TRBJ2-3; CDR3aa: CASSPSFGGGPTDTQYF
d_gene: -; v_gene: TRBV6-6; j_gene: TRBJ2-7; CDR3aa: CASTNDATAAYEQYF
d_gene: TRBD2; v_gene: TRBV5-1; j_gene: TRBJ2-3; CDR3aa: CASSLVSAGETDTQYF
d_gene: -; v_gene: TRBV10-2; j_gene: TRBJ1-2; CDR3aa: CASSESRGSSYGYTF
d_gene: -; v_gene: TRBV6-5; j_gene: TRBJ2-5; CDR3aa: CASRDGQETQYF
d_gene: -; v_gene: TRBV29-1; j_gene: TRBJ2-5; CDR3aa: CSGGQAETQYF
d_gene: -; v_gene: TRBV2; j_gene: TRBJ2-1; CDR3aa: CASSDRGAYNVQFF
d_gene: -; v_gene: TRBV21-1; j_gene: TRBJ2-3; CDR3aa: CASSKVLDRSTDTQYF
d_gene: -; v_gene: TRBV20-1; j_gene: TRBJ1-6; CDR3aa: CSLRGPGVNSPLHF
d_gene: -; v_gene: TRBV15; j_gene: TRBJ2-3; CDR3aa: CTTSRAGFPDTQYF
d_gene: -; v_gene: TRBV7-2; j_gene: TRBJ1-2; CDR3aa: CASSLELNYGYTF